Following are 10 T cell receptor beta chains from one sample sequenced in a study of blood T cells in healthy people across ages. Through a sample-barcoded 5' primer and a J-beta primer mix, a second PCR was run for roughly 7 to 11 cycles. TCRdb reanalysed the 5' RACE reads using MiXCR and keeps one entry per CDR3 protein. The data hold some 1.6 million distinct CDR3 sequences, with almost 35% observed a single time. The specimen was blood. The receptors come from a woman aged 25 to 39 in good health.

V gene TRBV6-2 or TRBV6-3 combines with J gene TRBJ2-1; the D gene is possibly TRBD2 (6 bases). The germline gives CDR1 MNHEY, CDR2 SVGEGT. The V and J ends lost 6 bases and 4 bases respectively, with 22 bases between them. The CDR3 consists of 17 residues. CDR3 protein: CASSPCGGSILYNEQFF. CDR3 sequence (DNA): TGTGCCAGCAGCCCTTGCGGAGGGTCAATCCTATACAATGAGCAGTTCTTC.

This clonotype appeared once. Possible read error: a much larger clone is one base away. V usage is TRBV5-6 and J usage is TRBJ2-7; D is unclear. The CDR3 has 13 amino acids. The germline gives CDR1 SGHDT, CDR2 YYEEEE. The germline V and J ends were trimmed by 7 bases and 1 base, with 12 bases remaining between them. CDR3 sequence reads: CASCPMGSYEQYF. In DNA, the CDR3 is TGTGCCAGCTGTCCCATGGGATCCTACGAGCAGTACTTC. The full variable domain, rest sourced from reference TRBV5-6 and TRBJ2-7, is DAGVTQSPTHLIKTRGQQVTLRCSPKSGHDTVSWYQQALGQGPQFIFQYYEEEERQRGNFPDRFSGHQFPNYSSELNVNALLLGDSALYLCASCPMGSYEQYFGPGTRLTVT.

This clonotype was seen only a few times. The genes are TRBV3-1 and TRBJ2-7, with 9 bases matching TRBD2. The CDR3 length is 16 residues. V was pared by 1 base and J by 3 bases, with 7 bases of the junction left unmatched. CDR1 is LGHDT, CDR2 YNNKEL, per germline (reference sequence). The CDR3, as DNA: TGTGCCAGCAGCCAAGCCCCCAGCGGGGGGATCTACGAGCAGTACTTC. This encodes CASSQAPSGGIYEQYF.

This clonotype was seen more than once but under ten times. The chain carries TRBV10-3 and TRBJ2-3; D is possibly TRBD1 (5 bases). This CDR3 has 13 residues. V gave up 6 bases and J gave up 6 bases, with 13 bases separating them. CDR1 ENHRY and CDR2 SYGVKD come from the germline V gene. The CDR3 spells CAIRRGLGDTQYF. The CDR3, as DNA: TGTGCCATCAGAAGGGGCTTGGGGGATACGCAGTATTTT.

A few counts support this clonotype. The chain combines TRBV11-2 with TRBJ2-5; D is uncertain. The CDR3 has 16 amino acids. CDR1 SGHAT and CDR2 FQNNGV come from the germline V gene. Trimming pared 0 bases from V and 1 base from J, leaving 12 bases between. The CDR3 DNA sequence: TGTGCCAGCAGCTTAGAGATAGGACGCGTCCAAGAGACCCAGTACTTC. Translated: CASSLEIGRVQETQYF.

The chain links TRBV28 to TRBJ1-5; 9 bases are a match to TRBD1. Trimming removed 4 bases from V and 0 bases from J; junction bases left unmatched: 10. Germline values: CDR1 MDHEN, CDR2 SYDVKM. This CDR3 is built from 18 residues. The CDR3 here is CASSSPGQGLYSNQPQHF. The CDR3 coding sequence is TGTGCCAGCAGTTCCCCGGGACAGGGCCTCTATAGCAATCAGCCCCAGCATTTT. The full variable domain, its missing parts supplied by reference TRBV28 and TRBJ1-5, is DVKVTQSSRYLVKRTGEKVFLECVQDMDHENMFWYRQDPGLGLRLIYFSYDVKMKEKGDIPEGYSVSREKKERFSLILESASTNQTSMYLCASSSPGQGLYSNQPQHFGDGTRLSIL.

This clonotype was seen only once. The chain employs TRBV5-1 and TRBJ2-5, with TRBD1 as a possible D gene (6 bases). The CDR3 loop spans 15 amino acids. V lost 6 bases and J 2 bases, leaving 17 bases between the germline ends. The germline V gene has CDR1 SGHRS and CDR2 YFSETQ. The chain's CDR3 is CASNFRTGLQETQYF. The DNA for the CDR3 is TGCGCCAGCAACTTCAGAACAGGGCTTCAAGAGACCCAGTACTTC.

The V gene is TRBV25-1, the J gene TRBJ1-1, with 8 bases fitting TRBD1. The CDR3 is made up of 15 amino acids. V shed 3 bases, J shed 4 bases, and the junction held 7 bases outside the gene matches. In germline, CDR1 is MGHDK, CDR2 SYGVNS. The CDR3 DNA reads TGTGCCAGCAGTGACAGGGGGCTTTACGGCACTGAAGCTTTCTTT. It yields the protein CASSDRGLYGTEAFF.

V is TRBV3-1 and J is TRBJ2-1, with D tentatively TRBD1 or TRBD2 (6 bases each). In germline, CDR1 is LGHDT, CDR2 YNNKEL (reference sequence). V was cut by 1 base and J by 2 bases, with 12 bases left in between. The CDR3 loop spans 16 amino acids. The CDR3 region is CASSQGSRGPYNEQFF. CDR3 sequence (DNA): TGTGCCAGCAGCCAAGGCTCCCGGGGGCCCTACAATGAGCAGTTCTTC.

The gene calls are TRBV20-1 and TRBJ1-1, with unresolved D. Per the germline V gene, CDR1 is DFQATT and CDR2 is SNEGSKA (reference sequence). The CDR3 contains 10 residues. Trimming left V 3 bases short and J 4 bases short, with 3 bases between. The CDR3 loop reads CSASSTEAFF. CDR3 sequence (DNA): TGCAGTGCTAGTAGCACTGAAGCTTTCTTT.